Listed here is a single TCR beta chain. TCRdb reprocessed the reads via MiXCR and lists one record per CDR3 protein. The profile shows 740,000 or so distinct CDR3 sequences, under 40% of them singletons. There are 14 residues in the CDR3. Between the trimmed V and J ends, which lost 5 bases and 2 bases, there was a span of 13 bases. The germline V gene has CDR1 MDHEN and CDR2 SYDVKM. The sample belongs to a study of T cell repertoires in cytomegalovirus infection. On the study more broadly: Signatures in public TCR beta sequences pointed to both CMV infection and matching HLA type.

The chain is built from TRBV28 and TRBJ2-7, with TRBD1 as a possible D gene (5 bases). This clonotype was obtained from a human donor in good health (CMV status not recorded). Some clones in this sample may be carry-over from other donors' samples. Sequenced sample: PBMCs. This CDR3 reads CASSPSAGPYEQYF. The CDR3 nucleotides read TGTGCCAGCAGTCCGAGCGCAGGGCCCTACGAGCAGTACTTC.